This T cell receptor beta chain derives from a study of blood T cells in healthy people across ages. The use of a sample-barcoded 5' primer and a J-beta primer mix characterized a second PCR of roughly 6 to 11 cycles. One entry per CDR3 protein results from TCRdb running MiXCR on the 5' RACE reads. The sample holds under 2 million distinct CDR3 sequences, roughly a third seen once. The CDR3 has 16 amino acids. With 3 bases removed from V and 0 bases from J, the gap between germline ends came to 11 bases. In germline, CDR1 is MNHNS, CDR2 SASEGT. This clonotype has a handful of counts. The chain uses TRBV6-1 and TRBJ2-2; D assignment may be TRBD1 or TRBD2 (6 bases each). The receptor comes from a woman aged 25 to 39 in good health. Material: blood. CDR3 nucleotide sequence: TGTGCCAGCAGTGACTTGGGGGGCGCGAACACCGGGGAGCTGTTTTTT. Translated, it gives CASSDLGGANTGELFF.